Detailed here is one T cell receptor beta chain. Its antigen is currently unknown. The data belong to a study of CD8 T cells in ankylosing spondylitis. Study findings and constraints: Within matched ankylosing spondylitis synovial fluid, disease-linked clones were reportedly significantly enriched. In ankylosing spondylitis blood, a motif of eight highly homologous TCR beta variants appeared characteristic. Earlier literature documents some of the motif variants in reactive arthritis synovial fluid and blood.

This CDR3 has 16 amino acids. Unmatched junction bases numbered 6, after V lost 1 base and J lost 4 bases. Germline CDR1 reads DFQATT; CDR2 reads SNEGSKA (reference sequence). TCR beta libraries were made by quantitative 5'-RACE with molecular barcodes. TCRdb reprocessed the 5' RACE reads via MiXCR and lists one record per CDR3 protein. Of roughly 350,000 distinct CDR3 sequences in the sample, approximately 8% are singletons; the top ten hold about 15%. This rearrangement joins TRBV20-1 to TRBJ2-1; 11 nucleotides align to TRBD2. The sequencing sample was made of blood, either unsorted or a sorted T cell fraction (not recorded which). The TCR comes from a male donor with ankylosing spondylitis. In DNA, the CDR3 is TGCAGTGCTAGAGGAATTAGCGGGAGGGAGTACAATGAGCAGTTCTTC. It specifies CSARGISGREYNEQFF.